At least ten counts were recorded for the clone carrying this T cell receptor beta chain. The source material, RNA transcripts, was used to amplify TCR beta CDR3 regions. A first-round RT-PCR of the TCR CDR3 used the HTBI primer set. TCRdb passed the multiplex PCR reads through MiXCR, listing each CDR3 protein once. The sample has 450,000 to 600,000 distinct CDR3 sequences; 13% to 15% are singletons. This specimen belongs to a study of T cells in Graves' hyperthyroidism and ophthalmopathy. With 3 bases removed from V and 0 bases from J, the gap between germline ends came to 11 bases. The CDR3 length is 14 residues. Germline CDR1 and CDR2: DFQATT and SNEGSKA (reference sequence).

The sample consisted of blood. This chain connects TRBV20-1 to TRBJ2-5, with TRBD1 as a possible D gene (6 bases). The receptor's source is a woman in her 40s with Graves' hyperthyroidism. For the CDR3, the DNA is TGCAGTGCTAGGGGGACATACGACCAAGAGACCCAGTACTTC. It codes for CSARGTYDQETQYF.